This T cell receptor (beta chain) was sequenced for a study of cytomegalovirus exposure and HLA in healthy donors. Study-level findings and limits: In an earlier analysis, in 540 or so donors, most V segments appeared productive either ~90% or ~30% of the time.

For this clone: The antigen is undetermined.

The germline gives CDR1 LGHNA, CDR2 YNFKEQ. V was clipped by 3 bases and J by 13 bases; unmatched bases: 11. The CDR3 contains 15 residues. This PCR relied on a set of 60 Vbeta primers and 13 Jbeta primers. Profiled with immunoSEQ multiplex PCR; TCRdb holds only in-frame clones, not every one. Here the sample spans about 180,000 clones, around four fifths being singletons. The chain couples TRBV4-2 to TRBJ1-6; TRBD1 agrees at 8 bases. The TCR originated in a woman under 40 in good health and CMV-seronegative. Sequencing was carried out using PBMCs. CDR3 residues: CASSHRRGQLKPLHF. As DNA, the CDR3 is TGTGCCAGCAGCCACCGCAGGGGGCAGCTGAAGCCCCTCCACTTT.